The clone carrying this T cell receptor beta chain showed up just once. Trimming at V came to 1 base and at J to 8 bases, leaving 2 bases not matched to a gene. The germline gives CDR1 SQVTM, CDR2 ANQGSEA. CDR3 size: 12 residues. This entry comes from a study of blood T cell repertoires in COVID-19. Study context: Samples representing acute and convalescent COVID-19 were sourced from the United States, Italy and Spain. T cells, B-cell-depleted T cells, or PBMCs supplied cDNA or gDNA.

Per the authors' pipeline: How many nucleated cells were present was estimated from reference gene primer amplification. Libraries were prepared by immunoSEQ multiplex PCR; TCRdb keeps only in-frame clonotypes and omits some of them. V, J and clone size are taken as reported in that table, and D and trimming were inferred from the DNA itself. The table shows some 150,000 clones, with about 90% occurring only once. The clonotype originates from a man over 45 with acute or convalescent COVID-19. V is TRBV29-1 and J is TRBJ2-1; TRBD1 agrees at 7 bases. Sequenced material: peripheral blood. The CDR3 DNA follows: TGCAGCGTTGAAGGGCAGGGGGATGAGCAGTTCTTC. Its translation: CSVEGQGDEQFF.